The 20 T cell receptor beta chains given below trace back to one sample, sequenced in a study of shared clonotypes between healthy human individuals. Only in-frame clones appear in the TCRdb table, and some are missing; sequencing was by immunoSEQ multiplex PCR. The repertoire holds roughly 1,100,000 clones, with about 75% as singletons. Sample: memory CD4+ T cells sorted from blood. Subset denoted: CD45RA-negative fraction. These receptors came from a man aged 18 to 35 in good health.

The genes are TRBV7-2 and TRBJ1-2; 10 bases agree with TRBD1. This CDR3 spans 14 amino acids. Looked up from germline, CDR1 is SGHTA and CDR2 is FQGNSA. Losses at the gene ends were 5 bases for V and 6 bases for J; bases not matched to a gene: 6. The DNA of the CDR3 is TGTGCCAGCAGCCGGGACAGGGGATTGAATGGCTACACCTTC. Protein product: CASSRDRGLNGYTF.

This rearrangement joins TRBV6-1 to TRBJ2-5, with D possibly being TRBD1 (6 bases). Between the trimmed V and J ends, which lost 1 base and 0 bases, there was a span of 15 bases. This CDR3 region has 17 residues. Germline lookup yields CDR1 MNHNS and CDR2 SASEGT. Here the CDR3 reads CASSEGQGMMYQETQYF. The CDR3 nucleotides are TGTGCCAGCAGTGAAGGGCAGGGGATGATGTACCAAGAGACCCAGTACTTC.

V and J are TRBV4-1 and TRBJ2-5, with 15 bases that match TRBD2. V lost 1 base to trimming and J lost 5 bases; unmatched junction nucleotides: 8. The CDR3 covers 18 residues. CDR1 is MGHRA and CDR2 is YSYEKL in the germline V gene. CDR3: CASSQVGLAGGRRETQYF. In nucleotides, the CDR3 is TGCGCCAGCAGCCAAGTGGGACTAGCGGGGGGACGCAGGGAGACCCAGTACTTC.

CDR3 loop: CAWGTASGEQYF. CDR3 bases: TGTGCCTGGGGGACAGCTAGCGGCGAGCAGTACTTC. J is TRBJ2-7 and V is TRBV30, with D perhaps given as TRBD1 or TRBD2 (7 bases each). The CDR3 is made up of 12 amino acids. V was clipped by 5 bases and J by 6 bases, with 14 bases between them. Germline V gene lookup returns CDR1 GTSNPN and CDR2 SVGIG (reference sequence).

This clone appeared a few times. The chain recombines TRBV10-3 with TRBJ1-1, with TRBD1 matching 8 bases. Germline assignment: CDR1 ENHRY and CDR2 SYGVKD. The CDR3 length is 12 residues. V shed 8 bases and J 1 base; nucleotides not matched to a gene: 0. Here the CDR3 reads CAIGQGNTEAFF. CDR3 nucleotide sequence: TGTGCCATCGGACAGGGGAACACTGAAGCTTTCTTT.

In its sample, this clone was seen once. One end of the junction does not line up with germline, which may come from a read error. J is TRBJ2-7 and V is TRBV5-4; D might be TRBD1 (6 bases). This CDR3 contains 12 residues. Germline loops: CDR1 SGHNT, CDR2 YYREEE (reference sequence). CDR3 loop: CASSYTTQGMDF. In DNA form, the CDR3 reads TGTGCCAGCAGCTATACAACGCAGGGGATGGACTTC.

The chain couples TRBV10-3 to TRBJ1-5, with 9 positions matching TRBD1. The V gene's germline CDR1 is ENHRY and CDR2 SYGVKD. The ends lost 5 bases at V and 6 bases at J; junction bases unmatched: 8. This CDR3 spans 15 amino acids. This chain's CDR3 is CAISRDREVGQPQHF. DNA for the CDR3: TGTGCCATCAGTAGGGACAGGGAGGTGGGTCAGCCCCAGCATTTT.

This clone showed up just a few times. This chain connects TRBV6-1 to TRBJ2-3, with 11 bases lining up with TRBD2. The CDR3 consists of 17 residues. Germline-derived CDR1 and CDR2 are MNHNS and SASEGT. V shed 3 bases and J 0 bases; nucleotides not matched to a gene: 5. CDR3 DNA sequence: TGTGCCAGCAGTGAGATAGCGGGGGGGCCGAGCACAGATACGCAGTATTTT. Its translation is CASSEIAGGPSTDTQYF.

As concerns this clone: This sample includes further DNA sequences coding for the same CDR3. The chain has TRBV10-3 and TRBJ2-5; the D gene is possibly TRBD1 (6 bases). V was clipped by 3 bases and J by 5 bases, with 10 bases between them. Germline V gene sequence: CDR1 ENHRY, CDR2 SYGVKD. The CDR3 has 13 amino acids. As DNA, the CDR3 is TGTGCCATCAGTGATGGGGGCCGGGAGACCCAGTACTTC. Its protein is CAISDGGRETQYF.

V and J are TRBV7-9 and TRBJ2-1; 7 positions match TRBD1. The germline CDR1 and CDR2 sequences are SEHNR and FQNEAQ (reference sequence). After removal of 5 bases from V and 8 bases from J, the junction contained 12 bases not matched to a gene. The CDR3 loop spans 15 amino acids. The CDR3 DNA reads as TGTGCCAGCAGCCCCCGACAGGGATTACGCGATGAGCAGTTCTTC. Its translation: CASSPRQGLRDEQFF.

V gene TRBV6-1 combines with J gene TRBJ1-2; D is perhaps TRBD1 (6 bases). The germline gives CDR1 MNHNS, CDR2 SASEGT. The CDR3 totals 11 residues. The V gene lost 8 bases and the J gene lost 11 bases, with 15 bases spanning the gap. The CDR3 here is CASSQTGSYTF. The CDR3 nucleotides read TGTGCCAGCTCCCAAACAGGGTCTTACACCTTC.

The rearrangement uses TRBV28 and TRBJ1-5; D gene ambiguous. The CDR3 extends over 17 amino acids. With 8 bases removed from V and 3 bases from J, the gap between germline ends came to 23 bases. The germline V gene has CDR1 MDHEN and CDR2 SYDVKM. Here the CDR3 DNA reads TGTGCCAGCTCCCCTCCCCGCATCGGACCGATCAATCAGCCCCAGCATTTT. Translation: CASSPPRIGPINQPQHF.

The table lists this clone with a few counts. The identical CDR3 is also encoded by other nucleotide sequences in the sample. The chain couples TRBV27 to TRBJ1-5; tentative D call: TRBD1 (5 bases). This CDR3 spans 14 amino acids. Germline values: CDR1 MNHEY, CDR2 SMNVEV (reference sequence). V was trimmed by 4 bases and J by 1 base, leaving 8 bases between them. The CDR3 is CASSSQGSNQPQHF. The CDR3, as DNA: TGTGCCAGCAGTTCCCAGGGCAGCAATCAGCCCCAGCATTTT.

The chain is built from TRBV5-1 and TRBJ1-1, with D possibly being TRBD1 (6 bases). Trimming left V 0 bases short and J 4 bases short, with 13 bases between. This CDR3 has 15 amino acids. Germline V gives CDR1 SGHRS, CDR2 YFSETQ. The CDR3 DNA follows: TGCGCCAGCAGCTTGGGTATGAGGGGGATCACTGAAGCTTTCTTT. It codes for CASSLGMRGITEAFF.

The chain is built from TRBV18 and TRBJ1-5; D not resolved. Trimming stripped 3 bases from V and 2 bases from J, with 14 bases between. Germline CDR1 is KGHSH and CDR2 is LQKENI. CDR3 size: 16 residues. Here the CDR3 DNA reads TGTGCCAGCTCACCGCAAGGTGCGTTAGGCAATCAGCCCCAGCATTTT. Residues: CASSPQGALGNQPQHF.

This clone appeared once. J is TRBJ2-4 and V is TRBV21-1; TRBD1, as called in the table, went unchecked against the DNA. TRBV21-1 is recorded as a pseudogene. CDR3 length: 16 amino acids. The CDR3 protein is CASSKVNRGAKNIQYF. CDR3 DNA sequence: TGTGCCAGCAGCAAAGTGAACAGGGGGGCCAAAAACATTCAGTACTTC.

This chain connects TRBV5-4 to TRBJ2-7, with D tentatively TRBD1 (6 bases). Deletions cut 1 base from V and 7 bases from J, with 12 bases between. Germline V lookup: CDR1 SGHNT, CDR2 YYREEE (reference sequence). CDR3 length: 13 amino acids. The CDR3 sequence: CASSLYTRGEQYF. The CDR3 DNA reads as TGTGCCAGCAGCTTGTACACGAGGGGGGAGCAGTACTTC.

The V call is TRBV7-2, the J call TRBJ2-7; D uncertain. CDR1 is SGHTA and CDR2 is FQGNSA in the germline V gene. This CDR3 comprises 16 residues. V was cut by 1 base and J by 2 bases, with 15 bases left in between. The CDR3 reads CASSLDRSFAPYEQYF. As DNA, the CDR3 is TGTGCCAGCAGCTTAGATCGCTCTTTCGCGCCCTACGAGCAGTACTTC.

The V call is TRBV5-4, the J call TRBJ2-2; a possible D gene is TRBD1 (6 bases). The CDR3 contains 15 residues. Germline CDR1 is SGHNT and CDR2 is YYREEE (reference sequence). Trimming left V 4 bases short and J 5 bases short, with 15 bases between. The CDR3 nucleotides read TGTGCCAGCAGCAGAGGGGGAGTGGGGACCGGGGAGCTGTTTTTT. As protein: CASSRGGVGTGELFF.

The J gene is TRBJ2-1, the V gene TRBV5-4; 10 nucleotides agree with TRBD2. The germline gives CDR1 SGHNT, CDR2 YYREEE (reference sequence). Losses at the gene ends were 1 base for V and 6 bases for J; bases not matched to a gene: 4. This CDR3 region has 15 residues. CDR3 amino acids: CASSLSLAGVNEQFF. CDR3 nucleotide sequence: TGTGCCAGCAGCTTGTCCCTAGCGGGAGTCAATGAGCAGTTCTTC.